Listed here are 6 T cell receptor beta chains from one sample, sequenced in a study of cytomegalovirus exposure and HLA in healthy donors. PCR employed 60 Vbeta and 13 Jbeta primers. Here immunoSEQ multiplex PCR was the method, and the copy in TCRdb shows in-frame clones only, minus some. The sample consists of approximately 100,000 clones, about two thirds of them appearing once. Input material: PBMCs. These receptors originate from a female donor in good health and CMV-seronegative.

This clone has just a few counts. The chain recombines TRBV11-2 with TRBJ2-1; TRBD1 might be the D (5 bases). CDR1 and CDR2 (germline): SGHAT, FQNNGV. V gave up 1 base and J gave up 4 bases, with 11 bases separating them. The CDR3 has 15 amino acids. For the CDR3, the DNA is TGTGCCAGCAGCTTAGGTGATCGACAGTACAATGAGCAGTTCTTC. Translating gives CASSLGDRQYNEQFF. The full variable domain, in which reference TRBV11-2 and TRBJ2-1 provide the parts outside the CDR3, is EAGVAQSPRYKIIEKRQSVAFWCNPISGHATLYWYQQILGQGPKLLIQFQNNGVVDDSQLPKDRFSAERLKGVDSTLKIQPAKLEDSAVYLCASSLGDRQYNEQFFGPGTRLTVL.

The chain couples TRBV7-7 to TRBJ2-3; D unresolved. This CDR3 is 13 amino acids long. In germline, CDR1 is SSHAT, CDR2 FNYEAQ (reference sequence). Trimming took off 3 bases at V and 3 bases at J, with 7 bases between the two ends. CDR3 protein: CASSFGVTDTQYF. The CDR3 coding sequence is TGTGCCAGCAGCTTCGGAGTGACAGATACGCAGTATTTT.

This clone was recorded a few times. This chain uses TRBV11-2 with TRBJ1-1; D is ambiguous. V shed 5 bases and J shed 4 bases, with 11 bases lying between them. Germline lookup yields CDR1 SGHAT and CDR2 FQNNGV. The length of the CDR3 is 13 residues. The CDR3 loop is CASSQRHRTEAFF. The CDR3 nucleotides read TGTGCCAGCAGCCAAAGACACCGCACTGAAGCTTTCTTT.

The chain joins TRBV9 to TRBJ2-1; the D gene is possibly TRBD1 (5 bases). Per germline, CDR1 SGDLS and CDR2 YYNGEE. The CDR3 spans 17 residues. Trimming took 2 bases from V and 7 from J, leaving 22 bases between them. The CDR3 DNA reads TGTGCCAGCAGCGTCAGAGACAGTCCCCCGCCTCTTAATGAGCAGTTCTTC. Amino acid sequence: CASSVRDSPPPLNEQFF.

The chain carries TRBV5-1 and TRBJ1-2; D is unclear. Per germline, CDR1 SGHRS and CDR2 YFSETQ. Trimming shortened V by 3 bases and J by 7 bases, and 16 bases separated the two germline ends. The CDR3 spans 14 residues. CDR3 loop: CASSYGAEGAGYTF. The CDR3 nucleotides are TGCGCCAGCAGCTACGGTGCAGAGGGAGCTGGCTACACCTTC. Using reference TRBV5-1 and TRBJ1-2 for the parts outside the CDR3, the full variable domain is KAGVTQTPRYLIKTRGQQVTLSCSPISGHRSVSWYQQTPGQGLQFLFEYFSETQRNKGNFPGRFSGRQFSNSRSEMNVSTLELGDSALYLCASSYGAEGAGYTFGSGTRLTVV.

The chain combines TRBV28 with TRBJ2-1, with D perhaps matching TRBD2 (7 bases). The germline V and J ends were trimmed by 6 bases and 2 bases, with 11 bases remaining between them. Germline CDR1 MDHEN, CDR2 SYDVKM. The CDR3 totals 14 residues. The CDR3 sequence: CASRGGGTYNEQFF. DNA of the CDR3: TGTGCCAGCAGGGGCGGGGGCACCTACAATGAGCAGTTCTTC.